The sequence of this T cell receptor (beta chain) was determined in a study of T-cell memory formation after mild COVID-19. Germline CDR1 and CDR2: LGHNA and YNFKEQ. This CDR3 is built from 16 residues. V was cut by 1 base and J by 0 bases, with 10 bases left in between. This clonotype was detected only a few times. TCRdb re-analysed the 5' RACE reads in MiXCR, keeping a single row per CDR3 protein. The sample records 300,000 to 400,000 distinct CDR3 sequences, over 13% being singletons. The chain links TRBV4-2 to TRBJ1-3; tentatively, D is TRBD1 (6 bases). Sequencing used PBMCs or a T cell subset sorted from them (not recorded which). This TCR was recovered from a man in his late teens or twenties who had mild COVID-19 (a few samples of this study predate the infection). Cell type and time point are not known. In DNA form, the CDR3 reads TGTGCCAGCAGCCAAGGACAGGCTTTCTCTGGAAACACCATATATTTT. Protein product: CASSQGQAFSGNTIYF.